This T cell receptor (beta chain) stems from a study of T cell repertoires in cytomegalovirus infection. Across the whole study: CMV infection together with matching HLA type was indicated by public TCR beta signatures.

Study-level results: Pooled public TCR beta family frequency picked out CMV carriers with the relevant HLA. HLA-C-restricted CMV clonotypes gave the most frequent clonotype in two of eight donors.

This CDR3 contains 14 residues. Trimming took off 7 bases at V and 3 bases at J, with 13 bases between the two ends. Germline lookup yields CDR1 LNHDA and CDR2 SQIVND (reference sequence). Note on this clonotype: Its antigen is as yet unknown.

Each CDR3 protein gets one entry after TCRdb re-called the reads with MiXCR. This sample carries 150,000 to 200,000 distinct CDR3 sequences, 28% of them seen once, and the ten largest clones take 31%. The source of this sequence is a human donor in good health (CMV status not recorded). Some clones in this sample may be carry-over from other donors' samples. The sample was PBMCs. V gene TRBV19 combines with J gene TRBJ2-1, with D unresolved. In DNA, the CDR3 is TGTGCCAGTACCGTCCGGATTGACTACAATGAGCAGTTCTTC. Amino acids: CASTVRIDYNEQFF. The full variable domain, completed using reference TRBV19 and TRBJ2-1, is DGGITQSPKYLFRKEGQNVTLSCEQNLNHDAMYWYRQDPGQGLRLIYYSQIVNDFQKGDIAEGYSVSREKKESFPLTVTSAQKNPTAFYLCASTVRIDYNEQFFGPGTRLTVL.